This T cell receptor beta chain was recovered during a study of blood T cells in healthy people across ages. General study results and limits: More naive CD4+ cells and higher diversity were found in long-lived than in aged donors. From one million sequenced T cells, diversity estimates were lower bounds.

PCR was performed a second time for about 7 to 12 cycles using a sample-barcoded 5' primer and a J-beta primer mix. A template-switch adaptor with 12 random nucleotides tagged each cDNA molecule. Each sample yielded at least 2.5 million CDR3-containing paired-end reads. TCRdb re-called the 5' RACE reads through MiXCR, storing one row per CDR3 protein. The sample contains about 1,400,000 distinct CDR3 sequences, 35% to 45% of which appear only once. The CDR3 length is 15 residues. Trimming took 4 bases from V and 9 from J; bases not matched to a gene: 11. CDR1 SGHKS and CDR2 YYEKEE come from the germline V gene (reference sequence). A remark on this clonotype: The antigen is undetermined.

The J gene is TRBJ2-1, the V gene TRBV5-5; 9 positions match TRBD1. Specimen: blood. This clonotype was sampled from a young woman in good health. DNA of the CDR3: TGTGCCAGCAGCGTAGAAGGGACAGGGTTTGGTGAGCAGTTCTTC. This codes for CASSVEGTGFGEQFF. Full variable domain (remainder filled in from reference TRBV5-5 and TRBJ2-1): DAGVTQSPTHLIKTRGQQVTLRCSPISGHKSVSWYQQVLGQGPQFIFQYYEKEERGRGNFPDRFSARQFPNYSSELNVNALLLGDSALYLCASSVEGTGFGEQFFGPGTRLTVL.